This note documents a single T cell receptor (beta chain) sequence. In the authors' methods: From reference gene primer amplification, estimates of nucleated cell counts were derived. Some clones are missing from TCRdb's copy, which holds only in-frame ones; the method was immunoSEQ multiplex PCR. The V and J calls and clone size were taken over from that table, and D and trimming were inferred from the DNA. The data contain fewer than 200,000 clones, about 89% of them singletons. V was pared by 5 bases and J by 8 bases, with 18 bases between. CDR1 is SGHTA, CDR2 FQGNSA, per germline. CDR3 size: 14 residues. The entry originates in a study of blood T cell repertoires in COVID-19. Turning to the study itself: The samples span acute and convalescent COVID-19 from the United States, Italy and Spain. T cells, B-cell-depleted T cells, or PBMCs provided the cDNA or gDNA that served as material.

This sequence joins TRBV7-2 and TRBJ1-1, with D hard to call. Specimen: peripheral blood. The sequence came from a man in his forties with active or convalescent COVID-19. The CDR3 here is CASSHPRLLSEAFF. The DNA for the CDR3 is TGTGCCAGCAGCCATCCTAGGCTTTTATCGGAAGCTTTCTTT.